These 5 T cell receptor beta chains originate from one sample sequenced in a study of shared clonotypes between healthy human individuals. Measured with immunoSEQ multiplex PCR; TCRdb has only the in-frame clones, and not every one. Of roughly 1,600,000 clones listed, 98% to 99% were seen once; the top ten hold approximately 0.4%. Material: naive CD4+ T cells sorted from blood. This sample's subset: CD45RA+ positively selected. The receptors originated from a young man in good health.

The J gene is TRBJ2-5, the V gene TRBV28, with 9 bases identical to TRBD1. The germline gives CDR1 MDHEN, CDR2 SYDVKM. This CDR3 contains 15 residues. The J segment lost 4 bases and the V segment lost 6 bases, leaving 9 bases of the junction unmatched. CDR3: CASRVGQGGVETQYF. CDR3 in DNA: TGTGCCAGCAGGGTGGGACAGGGAGGGGTAGAGACCCAGTACTTC.

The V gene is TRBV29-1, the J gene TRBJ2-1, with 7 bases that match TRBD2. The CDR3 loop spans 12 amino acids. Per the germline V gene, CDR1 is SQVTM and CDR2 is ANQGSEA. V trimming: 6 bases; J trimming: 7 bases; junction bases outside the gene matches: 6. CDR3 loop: CSVGGLWNEQFF. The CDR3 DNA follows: TGCAGCGTCGGGGGGTTGTGGAATGAGCAGTTCTTC.

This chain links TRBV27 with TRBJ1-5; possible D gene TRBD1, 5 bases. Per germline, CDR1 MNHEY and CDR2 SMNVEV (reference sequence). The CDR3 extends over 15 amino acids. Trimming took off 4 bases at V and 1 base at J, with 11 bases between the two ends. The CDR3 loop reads CASSSRALSNQPQHF. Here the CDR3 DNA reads TGTGCCAGCAGTTCCAGGGCCTTGAGCAATCAGCCCCAGCATTTT.

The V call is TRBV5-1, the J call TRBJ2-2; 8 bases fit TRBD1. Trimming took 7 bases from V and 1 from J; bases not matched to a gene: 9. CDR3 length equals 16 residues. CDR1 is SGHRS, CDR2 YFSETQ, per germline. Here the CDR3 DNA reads TGCGCCAGCCGACTTACCGGGACAGGGAACACCGGGGAGCTGTTTTTT. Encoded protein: CASRLTGTGNTGELFF.

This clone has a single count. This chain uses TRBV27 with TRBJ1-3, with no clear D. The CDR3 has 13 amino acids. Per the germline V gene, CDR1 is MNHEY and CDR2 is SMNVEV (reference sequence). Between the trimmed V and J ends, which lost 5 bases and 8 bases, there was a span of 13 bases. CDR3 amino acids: CASSPQIRDTIYF. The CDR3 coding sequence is TGTGCCAGCAGTCCACAGATTAGGGACACCATATATTTT.